These 11 T cell receptor beta chains were sequenced from one sample in a study of cytotoxic CD8 clonotypes in ibrutinib-treated CLL. Generated by immunoSEQ multiplex PCR, the TCRdb table keeps only in-frame clones and is missing some. This sample has 250,000 to 350,000 clones, with more than 70% found just once. Sequencing used PBMCs, obtained at disease progression, from a patient treated with ibrutinib. The receptors here all came from a human donor with chronic lymphocytic leukemia.

This clone appeared a few times. This chain links TRBV28 with TRBJ2-1, with 7 nucleotides matching TRBD2. The germline V gene encodes CDR1 MDHEN and CDR2 SYDVKM. This CDR3 has 12 amino acids. The V segment lost 4 bases and the J segment 15 bases; nucleotides outside the gene matches: 9. Written as DNA, the CDR3 is TGTGCCAGCAGTTGGGGGATGACTAGCCCGTTCTTC. Translating gives CASSWGMTSPFF.

The rearrangement joins TRBV5-1 to TRBJ1-4; the D gene is possibly TRBD1 (5 bases). The CDR3 has 15 residues. Trimming stripped 4 bases from V and 8 bases from J, with 18 bases between. CDR1 and CDR2 from the germline V gene are SGHRS and YFSETQ. This CDR3 is CASSPRQPPGEKLFF. CDR3 DNA: TGCGCCAGCAGCCCCCGACAGCCACCCGGGGAAAAACTGTTTTTT. The variable domain in full, completed from reference TRBV5-1 and TRBJ1-4, reads KAGVTQTPRYLIKTRGQQVTLSCSPISGHRSVSWYQQTPGQGLQFLFEYFSETQRNKGNFPGRFSGRQFSNSRSEMNVSTLELGDSALYLCASSPRQPPGEKLFFGSGTQLSVL.

The chain carries TRBV4-1 and TRBJ2-5, with TRBD2 identical over 10 bases. CDR3 length: 15 amino acids. Germline V CDR1 and CDR2: MGHRA, YSYEKL. Trimming removed 1 base from V and 5 bases from J; junction bases left unmatched: 4. The CDR3 nucleotides read TGCGCCAGCAGCCAAGTTACTAGCGGGGTCGAGACCCAGTACTTC. Translated, it gives CASSQVTSGVETQYF.

The rearrangement links TRBV28 to TRBJ2-5, with D possibly matching TRBD2 (5 bases). The germline gives CDR1 MDHEN, CDR2 SYDVKM. Trimming removed 3 bases at V and 3 bases at J, with 8 bases between. The length of the CDR3 is 13 residues. For the CDR3, the DNA is TGTGCCAGCAGTTTTCCTAGCAAAGAGACCCAGTACTTC. Residues: CASSFPSKETQYF.

Of note for this clone: This likely comes from a read error, as the CDR3 has no conserved phenylalanine or tryptophan at its end. The limits of the CDR3 on the DNA are not certain, so only TCRdb's listed CDR3 is given. This chain uses TRBV18 with TRBJ2-7; the DNA was not compared with TRBD1, the D call given in the table. Per the germline V gene, CDR1 is KGHSH and CDR2 is LQKENI. The CDR3 is 13 amino acids in total, end residues counted. CDR3 sequence reads: CASSPSAGQGTTL.

The chain combines TRBV15 with TRBJ1-4; a weak D match, TRBD1 (6 bases). The CDR3 contains 15 residues. V was clipped by 1 base and J by 10 bases, with 16 bases between them. CDR1 and CDR2 from the germline V gene are LNHNV and YYDKDF (reference sequence). This CDR3 reads CATSRVSGASGKLFF. CDR3 nucleotide sequence: TGTGCCACCAGCAGAGTATCAGGGGCTTCTGGAAAACTGTTTTTT.

This chain links TRBV5-1 with TRBJ2-7, with TRBD1 identical over 7 bases. Germline lookup yields CDR1 SGHRS and CDR2 YFSETQ. The CDR3 has 15 amino acids. With 2 bases clipped from V and 3 bases from J, the junction kept 8 bases outside the gene matches. CDR3 DNA sequence: TGCGCCAGCAGCTTTACCCCGGGACAGTTCTACGAGCAGTACTTC. This translates into CASSFTPGQFYEQYF.

The chain recombines TRBV6-5 with TRBJ2-2; 7 bases fit TRBD1. Per germline, CDR1 MNHEY and CDR2 SVGAGI. V lost 6 bases and J lost 0; bases outside the gene matches: 1. This CDR3 is built from 14 residues. The CDR3 bases are TGTGCCAGCAGCGGGACAGCGAACACCGGGGAGCTGTTTTTT. Translated: CASSGTANTGELFF.

This clone was counted only a few times. V usage is TRBV5-4 and J usage is TRBJ2-7; D not resolved. The germline V gene encodes CDR1 SGHNT and CDR2 YYREEE (reference sequence). Trimming stripped 4 bases from V and 2 bases from J, with 22 bases between. The CDR3 is made up of 17 amino acids. The CDR3, as DNA: TGTGCCAGCAGCCCCCGGCGGCCGGGTCCTGGGACCTACGAGCAGTACTTC. Translating it yields CASSPRRPGPGTYEQYF.

This sequence joins TRBV14 and TRBJ1-2; D gene uncertain. Per the germline V gene, CDR1 is SGHDN and CDR2 is FVKESK. The V end was cut by 0 bases, the J end by 5 bases, with 7 bases between. The CDR3 has 13 residues. CDR3 in DNA: TGTGCCAGCAGCCAAGATTCGCTATATGGCTACACCTTC. Encoded protein: CASSQDSLYGYTF.

The chain couples TRBV4-1 to TRBJ2-5; 8 nucleotides line up with TRBD2. Germline CDR1 reads MGHRA; CDR2 reads YSYEKL. V lost 2 bases to trimming and J lost 3 bases; unmatched junction nucleotides: 2. The CDR3 consists of 14 residues. CDR3: CASSQKAGEETQYF. The CDR3 nucleotides read TGCGCCAGCAGCCAAAAAGCGGGGGAAGAGACCCAGTACTTC.